This T cell receptor beta chain was captured in a study of blood T cell repertoires in COVID-19. Overall study: COVID-19 samples, acute and convalescent, were from the United States, Italy and Spain. PBMCs, B-cell-depleted T cells, or T cells were the source of the cDNA or gDNA that made up the material.

Per the germline V gene, CDR1 is LNHDA and CDR2 is SQIVND (reference sequence). CDR3 length: 13 residues. V shed 7 bases and J shed 2 bases, with 10 bases lying between them. Repertoires were generated with immunoSEQ multiplex PCR, while TCRdb's copy carries only in-frame clones and drops some. The table includes some 97,000 clones, around four fifths detected once. This clonotype was sampled from a middle-aged man with active or convalescent COVID-19. The rearrangement uses TRBV19 and TRBJ2-3, with D perhaps matching TRBD2 (6 bases). The sequencing input was peripheral blood. CDR3 DNA: TGTGCCAGTATGGAGGGTAACACAGATACGCAGTATTTT. This encodes CASMEGNTDTQYF.